This TCR beta chain comes out of a study of graft-versus-host responses after intestinal transplantation. Across the whole study: Induction using anti-thymocyte globulin, followed by tacrolimus and steroids for roughly 3 years, was given to all recipients.

As to this clone: The antigen is undetermined.

In germline, CDR1 is MGHRA, CDR2 YSYEKL. The length of the CDR3 is 20 residues. V lost 2 bases, J lost 0 bases, and 10 bases stayed unmatched. Study-level findings and limits: HvG clone declines early post-transplant were associated with peak circulating GvH levels. The marrow of recipients harbored GvH clones, and ileum or blood showed some of them first. Allograft graft-versus-host to host-versus-graft clonal ratios ran high in patients with graft-donor T cell macrochimerism.

Some clones are missing from TCRdb's copy, which holds only in-frame ones; the method was immunoSEQ multiplex PCR. The sample lists tens of thousands of clones; around 90% were seen once. The specimen comprised unstimulated CD8+ T cells sorted from spleen or lymph node cells, sampled before intestinal transplant. The genes are TRBV4-1 and TRBJ2-4, with 13 nucleotides matching TRBD2. This clonotype was sampled from a human donor who received an intestinal transplant. As DNA, the CDR3 is TGCGCCAGCAGCCAATACGACGGACTAGCGGGGGAGATAGCCAAAAACATTCAGTACTTC. Amino acid sequence: CASSQYDGLAGEIAKNIQYF.